Listed below are T cell receptor beta chains from one sample, sequenced in a study of cytomegalovirus exposure and HLA in healthy donors. Libraries were prepared by immunoSEQ multiplex PCR; TCRdb keeps only in-frame clonotypes and omits some of them. Of about 150,000 clones in the sample, around 87% are singletons; the top ten hold about 5.5%. The sample consisted of PBMCs. All receptors come from a woman in her thirties in good health and CMV-seronegative. Each CDR3 is given with its conserved first and last residue. A D gene is named only where the DNA matches it firmly. Size is omitted from some rows. Given values are once, few, many or a class for expanded clones.

NA TRBJ1-2 NA TRBV18 TGTGCCAGCTCACCCCAAGGGGGGGGTTTTGATGGCTACACCTTC CASSPQGGGFDGYTF
NA TRBJ1-6 NA TRBV5-4 TGTGCCAGCAGCTTGCCAGGGGCCAATTCACCCCTCCACTTT CASSLPGANSPLHF
NA TRBJ2-5 TRBD2 TRBV7-2 TGTGCCAGCAGCTTAGAGTTGCGGGGGGGCCGTGAGACCCAGTACTTC CASSLELRGGRETQYF
once TRBJ1-4 NA TRBV7-3 TGTGCCAGCAGGACAGGTGCAACTAATGAAAAACTGTTTTTT CASRTGATNEKLFF
once TRBJ2-7 TRBD2 TRBV4-1 TGCGCCAGCAGCCAAGATCGACGGGAGGCCCACGAGCAGTACTTC CASSQDRREAHEQYF
NA TRBJ1-4 NA TRBV18 TGTGCCAGCTCACTATTTCGCGGGGATGATAATGAAAAACTGTTTTTT CASSLFRGDDNEKLFF
few TRBJ1-6 NA TRBV2 TGTGCCAGCAGTGAACGGGGAAGCTCCTATAATTCACCCCTCCACTTT CASSERGSSYNSPLHF
NA TRBJ1-2 NA TRBV7-8 TGTGCCAGCAGCTCCCTGATAGTTGGCAGGGGCAACTATGGCTACACCTTC CASSSLIVGRGNYGYTF
NA TRBJ2-3 TRBD2 TRBV2 TGTGCCAGCATCCAGTTAGCGGGAGGGACAGATACGCAGTATTTT CASIQLAGGTDTQYF
NA TRBJ1-4 TRBD1 TRBV4-1 TGCGCCAGCAGCCAAGAGGCCGGGACAGGTTATGAAAAACTGTTTTTT CASSQEAGTGYEKLFF
NA TRBJ2-1 TRBD2 TRBV29-1 TGCAGCGTTGAGGAGCGGGAGGTCATTAATGAGCAGTTCTTC CSVEEREVINEQFF
NA TRBJ2-5 NA TRBV6-1 TGTGCCAGCCACTCAGGGGGGTGGGAGACCCAGTACTTC CASHSGGWETQYF
once TRBJ2-7 TRBD1 TRBV28 TGTGCCAGCAGTCCATTTACCGGGACAGCCACCTACGAGCAGTACTTC CASSPFTGTATYEQYF
once TRBJ2-1 TRBD2 TRBV15 TGTGCCACCAGAGCGGGATACAATGAGCAGTTCTTC CATRAGYNEQFF
NA TRBJ1-2 NA TRBV6-5 TGTGCCAGCAGACACCCTCTTGGCTACACCTTC CASRHPLGYTF
NA TRBJ1-6 TRBD1 TRBV5-1 TGCGCCAGCAGCTCGACAGGGGGCGTAAATTCACCCCTCCACTTT CASSSTGGVNSPLHF
NA TRBJ1-1 TRBD1 TRBV7-9 TGTGCCAGCAGAAAAGTACAGGGGTGGGACACTGAAGCTTTCTTT CASRKVQGWDTEAFF
NA TRBJ1-6 NA TRBV15 TGTGCCACCAGCAGAGGAGAACTTAATAATTCACCCCTCCACTTT CATSRGELNNSPLHF
NA TRBJ1-1 NA TRBV9 TGTGCCAGCAGCGCAGGTGGGAACACTGAAGCTTTCTTT CASSAGGNTEAFF
NA TRBJ1-2 NA TRBV9 TGTGCCAGCAGCGTTCCGTCCTATGGCTACACCTTC CASSVPSYGYTF
NA TRBJ1-1 NA TRBV29-1 TGCAGCGTTGAAGATCTCGCCCGCGGGTACACTGAAGCTTTCTTT CSVEDLARGYTEAFF
NA TRBJ2-5 NA TRBV29-1 TGCAGCGTTCTGGGCGGTCAGAGGGTGGAGACCCAGTACTTC CSVLGGQRVETQYF
NA TRBJ2-7 NA TRBV7-2 TGTGCCAGCAGCTCCGCGGGGTCGGGGCCGGTCTACGAGCAGTACTTC CASSSAGSGPVYEQYF
NA TRBJ2-7 NA TRBV2 TGTGCCAGCAAGGGGCTACCGAGCTCCTACGAGCAGTACTTC CASKGLPSSYEQYF
few TRBJ2-7 NA TRBV6-5 TGTGCCAGCAGTTACGGCCGGCAGGACTACGAGCAGTACTTC CASSYGRQDYEQYF
NA TRBJ1-5 NA TRBV18 TGTGCCAGCTCACCAACTGGAGGGGGAGGGAATCAGCCCCAGCATTTT CASSPTGGGGNQPQHF
few TRBJ2-1 TRBD1 TRBV19 TGTGCCAGTAGTAAACCGGGACAGAGTTACAATGAGCAGTTCTTC CASSKPGQSYNEQFF